Below are 26 T cell receptor beta chains sequenced from a single sample in a study of blood T cell repertoires in COVID-19. The assay was immunoSEQ multiplex PCR, and TCRdb's table has in-frame clones only and misses some. The repertoire includes under 300,000 clones, over 75% of them detected once, and 2.1% sits in the top ten. Sequenced: peripheral blood. These receptors were obtained from a woman in her thirties or forties who had recovered from COVID-19.

The chain combines TRBV7-8 with TRBJ2-3, with 8 bases identical to TRBD1. The CDR3 runs to 15 residues. The germline V gene has CDR1 SGHVS and CDR2 FQNEAQ. J gave up 0 bases and V 5 bases, and 4 bases lay outside the gene matches. CDR3 amino acids: CASSPDRASTDTQYF. Written as DNA, the CDR3 is TGTGCCAGCAGCCCGGACAGGGCTAGCACAGATACGCAGTATTTT.

The chain joins TRBV3-1 (or the pseudogene TRBV3-2) to TRBJ2-7; D is undetermined. V lost 0 bases and J 3 bases, leaving 3 bases between the germline ends. The CDR3 contains 12 residues. Germline V gene data show CDR1 as LGHDT and CDR2 as YNNKEL (reference sequence). CDR3 DNA: TGTGCCAGCAGCCAAGACGTCTACGAGCAGTACTTC. As protein: CASSQDVYEQYF.

The CDR3, as DNA: TGTGCCAGCAGCGAGACAGGGGGGCAGCCCCAGCATTTT. It codes for CASSETGGQPQHF. The chain has TRBV9 and TRBJ1-5, with 9 bases that match TRBD1. J gave up 7 bases and V 3 bases, and 2 bases lay outside the gene matches. The germline gives CDR1 SGDLS, CDR2 YYNGEE. The CDR3 length is 13 residues. Using reference TRBV9 and TRBJ1-5 for the parts outside the CDR3, the full variable domain is DSGVTQTPKHLITATGQRVTLRCSPRSGDLSVYWYQQSLDQGLQFLIQYYNGEERAKGNILERFSAQQFPDLHSELNLSSLELGDSALYFCASSETGGQPQHFGDGTRLSIL.

This clone was recorded once. The chain joins TRBV27 to TRBJ2-2; tentatively, D is TRBD1 (6 bases). There are 17 residues in the CDR3. Germline V gene data show CDR1 as MNHEY and CDR2 as SMNVEV (reference sequence). V was shortened by 2 bases and J by 5 bases, with 18 bases between the two germline ends. CDR3: CASSLQGQGIRTGELFF. The CDR3 DNA is TGTGCCAGCAGTTTACAGGGGCAGGGGATTAGGACCGGGGAGCTGTTTTTT.

The rearrangement links TRBV28 to TRBJ2-7; TRBD1 agrees at 8 bases. The CDR3 has 15 residues. Trimming took 5 bases from V and 4 from J; bases not matched to a gene: 10. CDR1 is MDHEN and CDR2 is SYDVKM in the germline V gene. In DNA, the CDR3 is TGTGCCAGCAGTCCAGGGGGCTCCTCTTCTTACGAGCAGTACTTC. Encoded protein: CASSPGGSSSYEQYF.

The genes are TRBV9 and TRBJ2-2; TRBD2 agrees at 11 bases. J was trimmed by 0 bases and V by 0 bases; bases with no gene match: 4. The CDR3 runs 18 residues. Germline-derived CDR1 and CDR2 are SGDLS and YYNGEE. The CDR3 nucleotides read TGTGCCAGCAGCGTAGCCCGGGGACTAGCGGCGAACACCGGGGAGCTGTTTTTT. It yields the protein CASSVARGLAANTGELFF.

The rearrangement uses TRBV27 and TRBJ2-7; perhaps TRBD1 as D (5 bases). Trimming took 10 bases from V and 7 from J, leaving 14 bases between them. CDR1 is MNHEY and CDR2 is SMNVEV in the germline V gene (reference sequence). The CDR3 totals 11 residues. The CDR3 protein is CATSWGGEQYF. The CDR3 DNA follows: TGTGCCACTTCCTGGGGCGGAGAGCAGTACTTC.

This chain connects TRBV6-1 to TRBJ2-1, with 8 bases lining up with TRBD1. Germline CDR1 reads MNHNS; CDR2 reads SASEGT. With 2 bases clipped from V and 4 bases from J, the junction kept 13 bases outside the gene matches. The length of the CDR3 is 18 residues. The DNA for the CDR3 is TGTGCCAGCAGTGAATTGGGACAGGCCCGGGCGCTATACAATGAGCAGTTCTTC. Amino acid sequence: CASSELGQARALYNEQFF.

J is TRBJ2-2 and V is TRBV7-2; 12 bases agree with TRBD2. The germline gives CDR1 SGHTA, CDR2 FQGNSA. V lost 2 bases to trimming and J lost 7 bases; unmatched junction nucleotides: 8. There are 17 residues in the CDR3. CDR3 amino acids: CASSLQTSGGGYGELFF. The CDR3 nucleotides are TGTGCCAGCAGCTTACAGACTAGCGGGGGCGGTTACGGGGAGCTGTTTTTT.

The chain employs TRBV4-1 and TRBJ2-6; perhaps TRBD2 as D (5 bases). V was shortened by 0 bases and J by 0 bases, with 9 bases between the two germline ends. This CDR3 is 17 amino acids long. Germline assignment: CDR1 MGHRA and CDR2 YSYEKL. The CDR3 DNA follows: TGCGCCAGCAGCCAAGAGGGTCGGGGCTCTGGGGCCAACGTCCTGACTTTC. This sequence encodes CASSQEGRGSGANVLTF.

V is TRBV5-1 and J is TRBJ1-2; tentatively, D is TRBD1 (5 bases). This CDR3 spans 13 amino acids. Germline CDR1 is SGHRS and CDR2 is YFSETQ. V gave up 4 bases and J gave up 0 bases, with 7 bases separating them. CDR3 nucleotide sequence: TGCGCCAGCAGCCAACAGGCTAACTATGGCTACACCTTC. Protein sequence: CASSQQANYGYTF.

As for this clone: Mismatch with germline at one junction end may stem from a read error. The chain joins TRBV3-1 (or the pseudogene TRBV3-2) to TRBJ1-5, with D hard to call. Per germline, CDR1 LGHDT and CDR2 YNNKEL (reference sequence). The CDR3 runs to 17 residues. The CDR3 DNA follows: TGTGTCAGCAGCCGTGGGCCCGGGGAGTTGGGCAATCAGCCCCAGCATTTT. Amino acid sequence: CVSSRGPGELGNQPQHF.

The V gene is TRBV6-1, the J gene TRBJ1-2, with 7 nucleotides matching TRBD1. Germline trimming cut 3 bases from V and 3 bases from J; bases unmatched to any gene: 19. This CDR3 is built from 19 residues. CDR1 is MNHNS, CDR2 SASEGT, per germline. The CDR3 region is CASSEVVRGRGIFDYGYTF. DNA for the CDR3: TGTGCCAGCAGTGAGGTGGTCCGGGGCAGGGGGATTTTTGACTATGGCTACACCTTC.

The chain employs TRBV19 and TRBJ2-3, with TRBD1 as a possible D gene (5 bases). The germline V gene encodes CDR1 LNHDA and CDR2 SQIVND (reference sequence). CDR3 size: 16 residues. Trimming cost V 5 bases and J 0 bases, with 15 bases left between them. The CDR3 nucleotides are TGTGCCAGTAGTCCCAGACAGAGTCTTAGCACAGATACGCAGTATTTT. Translated: CASSPRQSLSTDTQYF.

The chain uses TRBV28 and TRBJ2-2; 11 bases are a match to TRBD2. The CDR3 sequence is 16 residues long. Per germline, CDR1 MDHEN and CDR2 SYDVKM. V gave up 6 bases and J gave up 1 base; unmatched junction bases: 4. CDR3 coding DNA: TGTGCCAGCAGGACTAGCGGGGTCCTGAACACCGGGGAGCTGTTTTTT. It translates to CASRTSGVLNTGELFF.

The V gene is TRBV7-3, the J gene TRBJ2-1; 13 bases are a match to TRBD2. J lost 4 bases, V lost 6 bases, and 18 bases had no gene match. The germline V gene encodes CDR1 SGHTA and CDR2 FQGTGA. This CDR3 spans 20 amino acids. The CDR3 reads CASSFVPQGTSGMGYNEQFF. The CDR3 DNA reads TGTGCCAGCAGTTTTGTTCCGCAAGGGACTAGCGGGATGGGGTACAATGAGCAGTTCTTC.

The DNA for the CDR3 is TGTGCCAGCAGTACCCGGGACTTTCTTCCAGAGACCCAGTACTTC. Encoded protein: CASSTRDFLPETQYF. The chain recombines TRBV6-5 with TRBJ2-5; possible D gene TRBD2, 6 bases. Germline CDR1 and CDR2: MNHEY and SVGAGI. CDR3 length equals 15 residues. V shed 5 bases and J shed 4 bases, with 17 bases lying between them.

The genes are TRBV14 and TRBJ2-7; 7 bases map to TRBD1. Germline lookup yields CDR1 SGHDN and CDR2 FVKESK. V gave up 4 bases and J gave up 2 bases; unmatched junction bases: 5. The CDR3 runs 14 residues. CDR3 region: CASSPGQVPYEQYF. In DNA form, the CDR3 reads TGTGCCAGCAGCCCAGGACAGGTTCCCTACGAGCAGTACTTC.

This clone showed up just a few times. The V and J genes are TRBV4-2 and TRBJ1-1; D is unclear. V lost 0 bases to trimming and J lost 11 bases, with 10 bases between them. Germline V gene sequence: CDR1 LGHNA, CDR2 YNFKEQ. CDR3 length: 12 residues. The CDR3 protein is CASSQDEVQAFF. CDR3 DNA sequence: TGTGCCAGCAGCCAAGATGAGGTGCAGGCTTTCTTT.

This clone was detected once. V gene TRBV4-2 combines with J gene TRBJ1-2; D is uncertain. CDR1 LGHNA and CDR2 YNFKEQ come from the germline V gene. V gave up 3 bases and J gave up 4 bases, with 21 bases separating them. The CDR3 runs to 17 residues. DNA for the CDR3: TGTGCCAGCAGCCACTATGACGGAGGCTCGACTGGCTATGGCTACACCTTC. Protein: CASSHYDGGSTGYGYTF.

The chain joins TRBV19 to TRBJ1-3; possibly TRBD1 for D (5 bases). Germline V lookup: CDR1 LNHDA, CDR2 SQIVND (reference sequence). The CDR3 consists of 16 residues. V was shortened by 4 bases and J by 4 bases, with 17 bases between the two germline ends. The CDR3 here is CASSTTPAGRGNTIYF. The CDR3, as DNA: TGTGCCAGTAGTACCACCCCTGCAGGGCGCGGAAACACCATATATTTT.

This clone was detected only once. This rearrangement joins TRBV6-6 to TRBJ1-1; a weak D match, TRBD1 (6 bases). Trimming took 6 bases from V and 4 from J, leaving 12 bases between them. Looked up from germline, CDR1 is MNHNY and CDR2 is SVGAGI (reference sequence). CDR3 size: 13 residues. This chain's CDR3 is CASSLQGATEAFF. In DNA, the CDR3 is TGTGCCAGCAGCCTACAGGGTGCCACTGAAGCTTTCTTT.

The rearrangement joins TRBV28 to TRBJ2-5, with D perhaps matching TRBD1 (5 bases). Germline V gene sequence: CDR1 MDHEN, CDR2 SYDVKM. V lost 3 bases and J 1 base, leaving 6 bases between the germline ends. The CDR3 sequence is 13 residues long. Written as DNA, the CDR3 is TGTGCCAGCAGTTTTCAGGGCCAAGAGACCCAGTACTTC. Encoded protein: CASSFQGQETQYF.

The chain links TRBV5-4 to TRBJ2-1; TRBD2 is a possible D gene (6 bases). Between the trimmed V and J ends, which lost 3 bases and 4 bases, there was a span of 14 bases. This CDR3 is 15 amino acids long. Germline loops: CDR1 SGHNT, CDR2 YYREEE (reference sequence). CDR3 bases: TGTGCCAGCAGCTCAGACGGGACTTCATACAATGAGCAGTTCTTC. Amino acids: CASSSDGTSYNEQFF.

This chain connects TRBV4-2 to TRBJ2-3; 11 positions agree with TRBD2. The CDR3 totals 22 residues. CDR1 is LGHNA, CDR2 YNFKEQ, per germline. Trimming cost V 4 bases and J 0 bases; bases outside gene matches: 21. In DNA form, the CDR3 reads TGTGCCAGCAGCCGCCGGACAGGGGCTAGCGGGGGGCCCAGTTCTAGCACAGATACGCAGTATTTT. Translation: CASSRRTGASGGPSSSTDTQYF.

The V and J genes are TRBV7-9 and TRBJ1-2, with no clear D. This CDR3 is built from 13 residues. The germline V and J ends were trimmed by 0 bases and 4 bases, with 6 bases remaining between them. Germline V lookup: CDR1 SEHNR, CDR2 FQNEAQ (reference sequence). CDR3 bases: TGTGCCAGCAGCTTAGCCCCCGTCTATGGCTACACCTTC. Its protein product is CASSLAPVYGYTF.